Shown below are 26 T cell receptor beta chains from a single sample sequenced in a study of T cell responses to AZD1222 COVID-19 vaccine. Profiling relied on immunoSEQ multiplex PCR, and the TCRdb table lists in-frame clones only, not all of them. The table includes about 110,000 clones, just over 85% detected once. The material was peripheral blood, obtained on day 0 of AZD1222 vaccination. These receptors all stem from an adult in good health.

The J gene is TRBJ1-5, the V gene TRBV6-1; D gene unclear. V lost 2 bases and J lost 1, with 6 bases in between. The CDR3 contains 14 residues. Germline CDR1 is MNHNS and CDR2 is SASEGT. The CDR3 loop reads CASSEPGSNQPQHF. The CDR3 DNA is TGTGCCAGCAGTGAACCCGGAAGCAATCAGCCCCAGCATTTT.

This chain uses TRBV10-3 with TRBJ1-3, with a possible D match to TRBD1 (5 bases). The CDR3 is made up of 19 amino acids. Trimming cost V 0 bases and J 0 bases, with 18 bases left between them. Germline V gives CDR1 ENHRY, CDR2 SYGVKD. The CDR3: CAISESRFLRGSSGNTIYF. The CDR3 DNA is TGTGCCATCAGTGAGTCGAGGTTCCTCCGGGGCAGCTCTGGAAACACCATATATTTT.

The DNA for the CDR3 is TGTGCCAGCCGGCGGAGAGAAACTAACTATGGCTACACCTTC. It encodes CASRRRETNYGYTF. The chain has TRBV6-5 and TRBJ1-2, with D uncertain. V lost 8 bases and J lost 0, with 13 bases in between. The CDR3 extends over 14 amino acids. Germline values: CDR1 MNHEY, CDR2 SVGAGI.

The rearrangement links TRBV18 to TRBJ2-3, with TRBD1 as a possible D gene (6 bases). The CDR3 is 15 amino acids. V was trimmed by 3 bases and J by 3 bases, leaving 13 bases between them. Looked up from germline, CDR1 is KGHSH and CDR2 is LQKENI. This chain's CDR3 is CASSPPGTPTDTQYF. The CDR3 coding sequence is TGTGCCAGCTCACCCCCCGGGACACCAACAGATACGCAGTATTTT.

The chain carries TRBV19 and TRBJ2-1; 8 bases are shared with TRBD2. The CDR3 loop spans 16 amino acids. J lost 8 bases, V lost 3 bases, and 12 bases had no gene match. CDR1 and CDR2 from the germline V gene are LNHDA and SQIVND (reference sequence). The CDR3 DNA reads TGTGCCAGTAGTATTGCCTCCCGGGCGGGGGGTCATGAGCAGTTCTTC. This encodes CASSIASRAGGHEQFF.

This clone is a singleton in its sample. The chain is built from TRBV6-1 and TRBJ2-1; 11 bases fit TRBD2. Looked up from germline, CDR1 is MNHNS and CDR2 is SASEGT. The CDR3 runs 13 residues. V lost 8 bases, J lost 6 bases, and 3 bases stayed unmatched. CDR3 sequence: CASGLAGGNEQFF. CDR3 nucleotides: TGTGCCAGCGGGCTAGCGGGGGGCAATGAGCAGTTCTTC.

This sequence joins TRBV2 and TRBJ2-3; D remains unclear. This CDR3 spans 17 amino acids. CDR1 and CDR2 from the germline V gene are SNHLY and FYNNEI. The V end was cut by 0 bases, the J end by 5 bases, with 18 bases between. CDR3 nucleotide sequence: TGTGCCAGCAGTGAAGCGGCGTTCTTGGCAGCCCGAGATACGCAGTATTTT. Translated: CASSEAAFLAARDTQYF.

The chain recombines TRBV27 with TRBJ2-7, with 9 bases aligning to TRBD1. The CDR3 contains 15 residues. The germline CDR1 and CDR2 sequences are MNHEY and SMNVEV (reference sequence). The junction had 9 bases not matched to a gene; V was cut back by 6 bases and J by 3 bases. The CDR3, as DNA: TGTGCCAGCAGCCCCGTAAGGGGACAGGGCTACGAGCAGTACTTC. Protein: CASSPVRGQGYEQYF.

This clone appeared once. This chain joins TRBV6-5 and TRBJ2-5; 7 positions match TRBD1. The CDR3 consists of 12 residues. V lost 9 bases to trimming and J lost 4 bases; unmatched junction nucleotides: 5. Germline V gene sequence: CDR1 MNHEY, CDR2 SVGAGI. CDR3 sequence reads: CASKGAAETQYF. The CDR3 DNA is TGTGCCAGTAAGGGGGCCGCAGAGACCCAGTACTTC.

V gene TRBV7-3 combines with J gene TRBJ1-1; TRBD1 agrees at 10 bases. V shed 7 bases, J shed 4 bases, and the junction held 9 bases outside the gene matches. Germline V gene data show CDR1 as SGHTA and CDR2 as FQGTGA. The CDR3 length is 15 residues. The CDR3 nucleotides are TGTGCCAGCACCGCCGGGACAGGGGTGGGCACTGAAGCTTTCTTT. Amino acid sequence: CASTAGTGVGTEAFF.

This chain links TRBV20-1 with TRBJ1-1; D not resolved. The V gene lost 8 bases and the J gene lost 3 bases, with 10 bases spanning the gap. The V gene's germline CDR1 is DFQATT and CDR2 SNEGSKA (reference sequence). This CDR3 has 11 amino acids. CDR3 amino acids: CSTETDTEAFF. The CDR3 DNA is TGCAGTACTGAGACCGACACTGAAGCTTTCTTT.

V is TRBV5-1 and J is TRBJ1-3; D possibly corresponds to TRBD1 (5 bases). The V end lost 7 bases, the J end lost 3 bases, and 17 bases lay between the germline ends. The CDR3 has 15 amino acids. Germline CDR1 SGHRS, CDR2 YFSETQ. DNA of the CDR3: TGCGCCAGCCGGGGGTCAGGGTTTAGTGGAAACACCATATATTTT. This gives the protein CASRGSGFSGNTIYF.

The V call is TRBV5-1, the J call TRBJ2-7; 7 nucleotides agree with TRBD2. V gave up 0 bases and J gave up 2 bases; unmatched junction bases: 11. Looked up from germline, CDR1 is SGHRS and CDR2 is YFSETQ. The CDR3 is 17 residues long. CDR3 nucleotides: TGCGCCAGCAGCTTGGGAGTCGCCGGGGGGAGAACCTACGAGCAGTACTTC. It specifies CASSLGVAGGRTYEQYF.

V is TRBV16 and J is TRBJ2-2; D may be TRBD1 or TRBD2 (5 bases each). The V and J ends lost 5 bases and 6 bases respectively, with 10 bases between them. The CDR3 extends over 13 amino acids. The germline gives CDR1 KGHSY, CDR2 FQNENV. The CDR3 protein is CASSGTSSGELFF. The CDR3 DNA sequence: TGTGCCAGCAGCGGGACCTCCTCCGGGGAGCTGTTTTTT.

The V call is TRBV7-9, the J call TRBJ1-6, with 9 bases fitting TRBD1. The CDR3 is 16 residues long. V shed 0 bases and J 9 bases; nucleotides not matched to a gene: 6. Germline CDR1 is SEHNR and CDR2 is FQNEAQ (reference sequence). As DNA, the CDR3 is TGTGCCAGCAGCTTAGCGGGACAGGGTTCTATTTCACCCCTCCACTTT. Protein product: CASSLAGQGSISPLHF.

This sequence joins TRBV5-8 and TRBJ2-5, with 11 positions matching TRBD2. Trimming at V came to 4 bases and at J to 0 bases, leaving 14 bases not matched to a gene. Germline-derived CDR1 and CDR2 are SGHTS and YDEGEE. The CDR3 contains 19 residues. The CDR3 coding sequence is TGTGCCAGCAGCCCCCAAGAGTTAGCGGGGGGGAAGTACCAAGAGACCCAGTACTTC. As protein: CASSPQELAGGKYQETQYF.

The chain recombines TRBV27 with TRBJ1-5; tentatively, D is TRBD1 (5 bases). Trimming shortened V by 4 bases and J by 2 bases, and 12 bases separated the two germline ends. Germline values: CDR1 MNHEY, CDR2 SMNVEV (reference sequence). CDR3 length: 15 amino acids. Written as DNA, the CDR3 is TGTGCCAGCAGTTGGGGAACGGGACGCAATCAGCCCCAGCATTTT. This translates into CASSWGTGRNQPQHF.

V is TRBV11-3 and J is TRBJ2-3; D is ambiguous. Germline CDR1 SGHNT, CDR2 YENEEA. This CDR3 is 13 amino acids long. With 3 bases removed from V and 11 bases from J, the gap between germline ends came to 15 bases. The CDR3, as DNA: TGTGCCAGCAGCTTGGGGTTCGGCGGTTGGCAGTATTTT. Translating gives CASSLGFGGWQYF.

The chain joins TRBV2 to TRBJ2-3; D perhaps matches TRBD1 (5 bases). Germline CDR1 and CDR2: SNHLY and FYNNEI. The V end lost 5 bases, the J end lost 0 bases, and 15 bases lay between the germline ends. This CDR3 contains 16 residues. The CDR3 loop reads CASSPARAYSTDTQYF. The CDR3 bases are TGTGCCAGCAGTCCCGCCAGGGCTTATAGCACAGATACGCAGTATTTT.

In this sample, this clone turned up a few times. V and J are TRBV24-1 and TRBJ1-2, with D perhaps TRBD1 (5 bases). Germline CDR1 and CDR2: KGHDR and SFDVKD. Trimming left V 3 bases short and J 8 bases short, with 21 bases between. The CDR3 totals 16 residues. The CDR3 sequence is CATSDHVEGRVEGYTF. In DNA, the CDR3 is TGTGCCACCAGTGATCATGTCGAGGGGAGAGTGGAGGGCTACACCTTC.

The chain uses TRBV3-1 (or the pseudogene TRBV3-2) and TRBJ2-2; D uncertain. Germline assignment: CDR1 LGHDT and CDR2 YNNKEL (reference sequence). V shed 4 bases and J shed 6 bases, with 9 bases lying between them. The CDR3 runs 13 residues. CDR3 protein: CASSPYISGELFF. CDR3 bases: TGTGCCAGCAGCCCCTACATCTCCGGGGAGCTGTTTTTT.

The V call is TRBV11-2, the J call TRBJ2-7; D is possibly TRBD2 (5 bases). With 6 bases removed from V and 3 bases from J, the gap between germline ends came to 21 bases. Per germline, CDR1 SGHAT and CDR2 FQNNGV. This CDR3 comprises 16 residues. The CDR3 DNA reads as TGTGCCAGCAGGGACCTCTACGGGATCGGGCGCTACGAGCAGTACTTC. Translated, it gives CASRDLYGIGRYEQYF.

The rearrangement joins TRBV5-4 to TRBJ1-5; D gene ambiguous. Trimming stripped 1 base from V and 4 bases from J, with 9 bases between. This CDR3 has 14 amino acids. The V gene's germline CDR1 is SGHNT and CDR2 YYREEE (reference sequence). CDR3 loop: CASSLYEGNQPQHF. DNA of the CDR3: TGTGCCAGCAGCTTGTATGAGGGTAATCAGCCCCAGCATTTT.

Written as DNA, the CDR3 is TGTGCCAGCAGCTCCAATCTTTCCGGGAGTGATGGCTACACCTTC. The encoded protein is CASSSNLSGSDGYTF. The rearrangement links TRBV28 to TRBJ1-2; D unclear. The CDR3 is made up of 15 amino acids. Germline V gene data show CDR1 as MDHEN and CDR2 as SYDVKM. Trimming left V 6 bases short and J 6 bases short, with 20 bases between.

This chain uses TRBV30 with TRBJ2-5; D is undetermined. V shed 2 bases and J shed 2 bases, with 3 bases lying between them. The CDR3 contains 11 residues. Germline V lookup: CDR1 GTSNPN, CDR2 SVGIG (reference sequence). CDR3 in amino acids: CAWSSQETQYF. CDR3 coding DNA: TGTGCCTGGAGTTCACAAGAGACCCAGTACTTC.

This sequence joins TRBV19 and TRBJ1-1, with D unresolved. Looked up from germline, CDR1 is LNHDA and CDR2 is SQIVND (reference sequence). The CDR3 covers 12 residues. The V end lost 6 bases, the J end lost 1 base, and 6 bases lay between the germline ends. The CDR3 region is CASRRGNTEAFF. CDR3 coding DNA: TGTGCCAGTAGGCGGGGGAACACTGAAGCTTTCTTT.